The clone carrying this TCR beta chain turned up a few times. Its antigen remains unidentified. The data were obtained in a study of OX40 agonist ivuxolimab in advanced cancers. Turning to the study itself: The eligibility criteria allowed prior anti-PD-1, anti-PD-L1 or anti-CTLA-4 therapy, and around 40% had some.

Study results and caveats: Expanded peripheral T cell antigen specificity was not determined.

Germline V CDR1 and CDR2: MDHEN, SYDVKM. The CDR3 has 17 amino acids. The V end lost 6 bases, the J end lost 6 bases, and 26 bases lay between the germline ends. The protocol was immunoSEQ multiplex PCR, while the TCRdb copy is restricted to in-frame clones and leaves out a portion. The sample consists of 50,000 to 70,000 clones, over 90% of them appearing once. The starting material was CD4+ or CD8+ T cells sorted from blood, obtained in a trial of the OX40 agonist ivuxolimab. V gene TRBV28 combines with J gene TRBJ1-1, with D perhaps TRBD1 (5 bases). This clonotype was sampled from an adult with an advanced solid tumor such as melanoma, head and neck, liver or kidney cancer. In DNA, the CDR3 is TGTGCCAGCAGCCCTGATGGGGGTTGGGGTTTATACGCTGAAGCTTTCTTT. Translation gives CASSPDGGWGLYAEAFF.